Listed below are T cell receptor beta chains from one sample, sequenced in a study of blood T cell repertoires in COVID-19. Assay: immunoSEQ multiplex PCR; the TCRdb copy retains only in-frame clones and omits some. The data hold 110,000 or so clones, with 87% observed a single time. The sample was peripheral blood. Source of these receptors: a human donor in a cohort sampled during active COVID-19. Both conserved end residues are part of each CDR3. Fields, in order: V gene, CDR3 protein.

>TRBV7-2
CASSSRGGVLGYEQYF
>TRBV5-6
CASSLGGFPRWDTEAFF
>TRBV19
CASSTGQGISPLHF
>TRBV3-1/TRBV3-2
CASSHLGQGGSGNTIYF
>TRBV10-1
CASSRLRYYNEQFF
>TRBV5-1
CASSGGTGRGSYEQYF
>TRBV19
CASSIAQGKLFF
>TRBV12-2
CASRFSPQGAYDNQPQHF
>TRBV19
CASSARDRVNQPQHF
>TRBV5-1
CASSLAGLAGFLASSTDTQYF
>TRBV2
CASSEDREATQYF
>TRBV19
CATQERGTYTDTQYF
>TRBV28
CASSLGDGTGDGYTF
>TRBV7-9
CASSSTVQQEKLFF
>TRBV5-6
CASSLVGAGGGNEQFF
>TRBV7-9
CASTLVGGPSYNSPLHF
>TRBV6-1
CASSEPAGGTSYNEQFF
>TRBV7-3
CASSLAGGPYEQYF
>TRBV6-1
CASSARTTGVTYEQYF
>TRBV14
CASSRGTADTGELFF